The 11 T cell receptor beta chains in this list originate from one sample, sequenced in a study of blood T cell repertoires in COVID-19. TCRdb's table, derived via immunoSEQ multiplex PCR, lists solely in-frame clones and lacks some. The table has 200,000 to 250,000 clones, roughly 78% seen once. The sample comprised peripheral blood. Source of these receptors: a woman in her forties with acute or convalescent COVID-19.

CDR3 region: CASSLGVAGWNYEQYF. In nucleotides, the CDR3 is TGTGCCAGCAGCTTAGGGGTAGCGGGTTGGAATTACGAGCAGTACTTC. The gene calls are TRBV7-8 and TRBJ2-7; 7 bases align to TRBD2. Germline V gene sequence: CDR1 SGHVS, CDR2 FQNEAQ. V dropped 1 base and J dropped 4; count of bases not matched to a gene: 10. This CDR3 has 16 residues.

The rearrangement links TRBV6-5 to TRBJ2-2; the D gene is possibly TRBD2 (6 bases). The germline V and J ends were trimmed by 4 bases and 5 bases, with 17 bases remaining between them. CDR1 MNHEY and CDR2 SVGAGI come from the germline V gene. The CDR3 consists of 16 residues. The CDR3 DNA is TGTGCCAGCAGTTCCCCCACCCAGACTAGTACCGGGGAGCTGTTTTTT. It translates to CASSSPTQTSTGELFF.

The V and J genes are TRBV7-2 and TRBJ2-2; 9 bases align to TRBD1. CDR1 and CDR2 from the germline V gene are SGHTA and FQGNSA. CDR3 length: 15 amino acids. The J segment lost 6 bases and the V segment lost 2 bases, leaving 4 bases of the junction unmatched. In DNA form, the CDR3 reads TGTGCCAGCAGCTTAATGACAGGGGGGGCCGGGGAGCTGTTTTTT. It encodes CASSLMTGGAGELFF.

The chain uses TRBV21-1 and TRBJ2-5; the table's D gene call, TRBD1, was not cross checked with the DNA. TRBV21-1 is recorded as a pseudogene. This CDR3 is 14 amino acids long. The CDR3, as DNA: TGTGCCAGCAGCAGGGGACAGGGACAAGAGACCCAGTACTTC. Its translation is CASSRGQGQETQYF.

The gene calls are TRBV7-8 and TRBJ2-3; TRBD2 aligns across 7 bases. The V segment lost 2 bases and the J segment 7 bases; nucleotides outside the gene matches: 3. This CDR3 comprises 13 residues. Germline CDR1 is SGHVS and CDR2 is FQNEAQ. The chain's CDR3 is CASSLIGGNTQYF. The CDR3 bases are TGTGCCAGCAGCTTAATCGGGGGGAATACGCAGTATTTT.

The V and J genes are TRBV29-1 and TRBJ1-2, with D unclear. The CDR3 runs 12 residues. Trimming stripped 3 bases from V and 0 bases from J, with 5 bases between. CDR1 is SQVTM and CDR2 is ANQGSEA in the germline V gene. Here the CDR3 reads CSVESANYGYTF. DNA for the CDR3: TGCAGCGTTGAGAGTGCTAACTATGGCTACACCTTC.

This chain joins TRBV11-3 and TRBJ2-2; D ambiguous. The CDR3 extends over 16 amino acids. Germline loops: CDR1 SGHNT, CDR2 YENEEA. Trimming left V 1 base short and J 2 bases short, with 11 bases between. The CDR3 sequence is CASSLGWPINTGELFF. Written as DNA, the CDR3 is TGTGCCAGCAGCTTAGGATGGCCGATCAACACCGGGGAGCTGTTTTTT.

This chain joins TRBV12-5 and TRBJ2-7, with 9 bases identical to TRBD1. V shed 10 bases and J 2 bases; nucleotides not matched to a gene: 3. The CDR3 extends over 12 amino acids. Germline V gene sequence: CDR1 LGHNT, CDR2 FRNRAP. The CDR3 sequence is CATGDRAYEQYF. CDR3 sequence (DNA): TGTGCTACCGGGGACAGGGCCTACGAGCAGTACTTC. Full variable domain (outside the CDR3, taken from reference TRBV12-5 and TRBJ2-7): DARVTQTPRHKVTEMGQEVTMRCQPILGHNTVFWYRQTMMQGLELLAYFRNRAPLDDSGMPKDRFSAEMPDATLATLKIQPSEPRDSAVYFCATGDRAYEQYFGPGTRLTVT.

This clone was found once. The gene calls are TRBV19 and TRBJ1-5, with a weak D call TRBD1 (5 bases). Trimming pared 1 base from V and 4 bases from J, leaving 11 bases between. The CDR3 runs 15 residues. Germline CDR1 is LNHDA and CDR2 is SQIVND (reference sequence). The CDR3 is CASSIVARENQPQHF. The CDR3 DNA reads as TGTGCCAGTAGTATAGTTGCCAGGGAAAATCAGCCCCAGCATTTT.

The rearrangement joins TRBV19 to TRBJ1-5; 10 positions match TRBD1. V lost 5 bases, J lost 1 base, and 5 bases stayed unmatched. This CDR3 comprises 16 residues. Germline lookup yields CDR1 LNHDA and CDR2 SQIVND (reference sequence). Here the CDR3 DNA reads TGTGCCAGTAGTCCTAAGGGACAGGGGAGCAATCAGCCCCAGCATTTT. Its protein product is CASSPKGQGSNQPQHF. The full variable domain, with the rest looked up from reference TRBV19 and TRBJ1-5, is DGGITQSPKYLFRKEGQNVTLSCEQNLNHDAMYWYRQDPGQGLRLIYYSQIVNDFQKGDIAEGYSVSREKKESFPLTVTSAQKNPTAFYLCASSPKGQGSNQPQHFGDGTRLSIL.

The chain joins TRBV6-1 to TRBJ2-1; 11 bases map to TRBD2. CDR1 and CDR2 from the germline V gene are MNHNS and SASEGT. CDR3 length: 16 amino acids. The ends lost 4 bases at V and 6 bases at J; junction bases unmatched: 8. CDR3: CASSALSGRGGNEQFF. CDR3 coding DNA: TGTGCCAGCAGTGCGCTTAGCGGGAGGGGGGGCAATGAGCAGTTCTTC.